This is a list of T cell receptor beta chains from one sample in a study of T cell clonotyping in hematopoietic cell transplantation. Sequencing used immunoSEQ multiplex PCR; TCRdb keeps in-frame clones, though not all of them. Among 9,500 to 11,000 clones listed, roughly half were seen once. Source: PBMCs, taken 30 days after allogeneic stem cell transplant. The origin of the receptors is a male patient aged 45-60 years who had an allogeneic stem cell transplant from an unrelated donor, so the T cells may come from the graft donor. Some clones in this sample may be carry-over from other donors' samples. Both conserved end residues are part of each CDR3. Fields, in order: J gene, V gene, D gene, clone size, CDR3 protein, CDR3 DNA. The D gene is left open where the match is weak. Some rows mark clone size as missing; the rest say once, few, many or name a class of expanded clone.

j_gene: TRBJ1-5
v_gene: TRBV10-3
d_gene: .
abundance: .
CDR3aa: CAISGDPNQPQHF
CDR3nt: TGTGCCATCAGCGGGGACCCGAATCAGCCCCAGCATTTT

j_gene: TRBJ2-5
v_gene: TRBV25-1
d_gene: TRBD1
abundance: .
CDR3aa: CASTAGGQETQYF
CDR3nt: TGTGCCAGCACCGCAGGGGGACAAGAGACCCAGTACTTC

j_gene: TRBJ1-1
v_gene: TRBV10-3
d_gene: .
abundance: .
CDR3aa: CAISVEAWYGMNTEAFF
CDR3nt: TGTGCCATCAGTGTTGAGGCTTGGTACGGTATGAACACTGAAGCTTTCTTT

j_gene: TRBJ1-2
v_gene: TRBV27
d_gene: TRBD1
abundance: few
CDR3aa: CASSGTEAYGYTF
CDR3nt: TGTGCCAGCAGCGGGACAGAGGCGTATGGCTACACCTTC

j_gene: TRBJ2-2
v_gene: TRBV14
d_gene: .
abundance: .
CDR3aa: CASSQPLGGPGELFF
CDR3nt: TGTGCCAGCAGCCAGCCTCTTGGGGGGCCCGGGGAGCTGTTTTTT

j_gene: TRBJ1-2
v_gene: TRBV30
d_gene: .
abundance: few
CDR3aa: CALSSTTGYVYTF
CDR3nt: TGTGCCTTGTCATCCACAACGGGCTATGTCTACACCTTC

j_gene: TRBJ1-2
v_gene: TRBV6-5
d_gene: .
abundance: once
CDR3aa: CASSYSQANYGYTF
CDR3nt: TGTGCCAGCAGTTACTCGCAAGCTAACTATGGCTACACCTTC

j_gene: TRBJ2-3
v_gene: TRBV5-6
d_gene: .
abundance: few
CDR3aa: CASNREPGGRTDTQYF
CDR3nt: TGTGCCAGCAACAGAGAACCCGGGGGAAGGACAGATACGCAGTATTTT

j_gene: TRBJ1-1
v_gene: TRBV28
d_gene: .
abundance: few
CDR3aa: CASSPQNLMNTEAFF
CDR3nt: TGTGCCAGCAGTCCCCAGAACCTCATGAACACTGAAGCTTTCTTT

j_gene: TRBJ1-1
v_gene: TRBV9
d_gene: TRBD1
abundance: .
CDR3aa: CASSPDRGRDEAFF
CDR3nt: TGTGCCAGCAGCCCAGACAGGGGACGGGATGAAGCTTTCTTT

j_gene: TRBJ1-5
v_gene: TRBV19
d_gene: .
abundance: .
CDR3aa: CASSDGPYSNQPQHF
CDR3nt: TGTGCCAGTAGTGACGGACCTTATAGCAATCAGCCCCAGCATTTT

j_gene: TRBJ1-4
v_gene: TRBV11-2
d_gene: .
abundance: .
CDR3aa: CASSLGGGDHEKLFF
CDR3nt: TGTGCCAGCAGCCTTGGTGGGGGAGATCATGAAAAACTGTTTTTT

j_gene: TRBJ2-2
v_gene: TRBV7-2
d_gene: .
abundance: .
CDR3aa: CASSPLRVSGNTGELFF
CDR3nt: TGTGCCAGCAGCCCTCTCCGCGTGTCGGGAAACACCGGGGAGCTGTTTTTT

j_gene: TRBJ2-7
v_gene: TRBV4-2
d_gene: .
abundance: .
CDR3aa: CASSQGLGHEQYF
CDR3nt: TGTGCCAGCAGCCAAGGGCTAGGCCACGAGCAGTACTTC

j_gene: TRBJ2-5
v_gene: TRBV5-1
d_gene: TRBD2
abundance: .
CDR3aa: CASSLLGLAGQETQYF
CDR3nt: TGCGCCAGCAGCTTGTTAGGACTAGCGGGCCAAGAGACCCAGTACTTC

j_gene: TRBJ1-2
v_gene: TRBV6-6
d_gene: .
abundance: .
CDR3aa: CASSYGSGTGYTF
CDR3nt: TGTGCCAGCAGTTACGGGTCAGGGACTGGCTACACCTTC

j_gene: TRBJ2-7
v_gene: TRBV14
d_gene: .
abundance: few
CDR3aa: CASSQDGWEQYF
CDR3nt: TGTGCCAGCAGCCAAGATGGATGGGAGCAGTACTTC

j_gene: TRBJ2-2
v_gene: TRBV5-6
d_gene: .
abundance: .
CDR3aa: CASIAGSGTGELFF
CDR3nt: TGTGCCAGCATTGCGGGATCTGGAACCGGGGAGCTGTTTTTT

j_gene: TRBJ1-6
v_gene: TRBV30
d_gene: .
abundance: .
CDR3aa: CAWSGAVLNSPLHF
CDR3nt: TGTGCCTGGAGTGGGGCCGTTTTAAATTCACCCCTCCACTTT

j_gene: TRBJ2-2
v_gene: TRBV30
d_gene: .
abundance: .
CDR3aa: CAWSPTGISGELFF
CDR3nt: TGTGCCTGGAGCCCTACAGGGATTTCCGGGGAGCTGTTTTTT

j_gene: TRBJ1-6
v_gene: TRBV7-9
d_gene: .
abundance: few
CDR3aa: CASSRGAEHSPLHF
CDR3nt: TGTGCCAGCAGCCGGGGGGCGGAGCATTCACCCCTCCACTTT

j_gene: TRBJ2-7
v_gene: TRBV7-2
d_gene: .
abundance: once
CDR3aa: CASSWDGTALSYEQYF
CDR3nt: TGTGCCAGCAGCTGGGATGGGACCGCCCTATCCTACGAGCAGTACTTC

j_gene: TRBJ2-7
v_gene: TRBV11-2
d_gene: TRBD1
abundance: few
CDR3aa: CASSPSGTALVEQYF
CDR3nt: TGTGCCAGCAGCCCTTCCGGGACAGCCCTCGTCGAGCAGTACTTC

j_gene: TRBJ1-2
v_gene: TRBV6-5
d_gene: TRBD1
abundance: .
CDR3aa: CASSRTGENNGYTF
CDR3nt: TGTGCCAGCAGTCGGACAGGGGAAAACAATGGCTACACCTTC

j_gene: TRBJ2-7
v_gene: TRBV30
d_gene: TRBD2
abundance: .
CDR3aa: CAWSVAGGTYEQYF
CDR3nt: TGTGCCTGGAGTGTAGCGGGAGGCACCTACGAGCAGTACTTC

j_gene: TRBJ1-4
v_gene: TRBV25-1
d_gene: TRBD1
abundance: .
CDR3aa: CASSGAKGTGGIREKLFF
CDR3nt: TGTGCCAGCAGTGGGGCAAAGGGGACAGGGGGCATACGGGAAAAACTGTTTTTT

j_gene: TRBJ1-1
v_gene: TRBV14
d_gene: TRBD1
abundance: few
CDR3aa: CASSQVQGVTEAFF
CDR3nt: TGTGCCAGCAGCCAAGTTCAGGGGGTCACTGAAGCTTTCTTT

j_gene: TRBJ2-2
v_gene: TRBV6-5
d_gene: TRBD1
abundance: few
CDR3aa: CASSYRGLGGELFF
CDR3nt: TGTGCCAGCAGTTACAGGGGGCTCGGCGGGGAGCTGTTTTTT

j_gene: TRBJ2-3
v_gene: TRBV6-1
d_gene: .
abundance: .
CDR3aa: CASSRVNTDTQYF
CDR3nt: TGTGCCAGCAGTCGGGTAAACACAGATACGCAGTATTTT

j_gene: TRBJ2-5
v_gene: TRBV9
d_gene: .
abundance: .
CDR3aa: CASSVDQGTQYF
CDR3nt: TGTGCCAGCAGCGTTGACCAGGGGACCCAGTACTTC

j_gene: TRBJ2-7
v_gene: TRBV6-1
d_gene: .
abundance: .
CDR3aa: CASSVRYEQYF
CDR3nt: TGTGCCAGCAGTGTTCGGTACGAGCAGTACTTC

j_gene: TRBJ1-1
v_gene: TRBV7-6
d_gene: .
abundance: .
CDR3aa: CASSPPLTGMNTEAFF
CDR3nt: TGTGCCAGCAGCCCCCCTCTCACAGGGATGAACACTGAAGCTTTCTTT

j_gene: TRBJ2-7
v_gene: TRBV11-2
d_gene: .
abundance: .
CDR3aa: CASSLQTSYEQYF
CDR3nt: TGTGCCAGCAGCTTACAGACTAGCTACGAGCAGTACTTC

j_gene: TRBJ2-1
v_gene: TRBV7-3
d_gene: .
abundance: .
CDR3aa: CASSLWPLYNEQFF
CDR3nt: TGTGCCAGCAGCTTATGGCCGTTGTACAATGAGCAGTTCTTC

j_gene: TRBJ1-4
v_gene: TRBV6-5
d_gene: .
abundance: once
CDR3aa: CASRPPTNEKLFF
CDR3nt: TGTGCCAGCAGGCCCCCAACAAATGAAAAACTGTTTTTT

j_gene: TRBJ1-2
v_gene: TRBV5-1
d_gene: .
abundance: .
CDR3aa: CASSLEGRWFGYTF
CDR3nt: TGCGCCAGCAGCTTGGAGGGGAGGTGGTTTGGCTACACCTTC

j_gene: TRBJ1-2
v_gene: TRBV27
d_gene: .
abundance: .
CDR3aa: CASSPQGSYGYTF
CDR3nt: TGTGCCAGCAGTCCGCAGGGAAGTTATGGCTACACCTTC

j_gene: TRBJ1-5
v_gene: TRBV30
d_gene: .
abundance: .
CDR3aa: CAWSRMPNQPQHF
CDR3nt: TGTGCCTGGAGTAGGATGCCCAATCAGCCCCAGCATTTT

j_gene: TRBJ1-3
v_gene: TRBV7-8
d_gene: TRBD1
abundance: .
CDR3aa: CASSLWGQSGNTIYF
CDR3nt: TGTGCCAGCAGCTTATGGGGACAGTCTGGAAACACCATATATTTT

j_gene: TRBJ2-7
v_gene: TRBV30
d_gene: .
abundance: .
CDR3aa: CAWIPRDKSYEQYF
CDR3nt: TGTGCCTGGATCCCACGGGACAAATCCTACGAGCAGTACTTC

j_gene: TRBJ1-5
v_gene: TRBV7-2
d_gene: .
abundance: .
CDR3aa: CASSFRGDQPQHF
CDR3nt: TGTGCCAGCAGCTTCAGGGGCGATCAGCCCCAGCATTTT

j_gene: TRBJ2-3
v_gene: TRBV4-3
d_gene: TRBD2
abundance: .
CDR3aa: CASSHAGLAGQYF
CDR3nt: TGCGCCAGCAGCCACGCGGGACTAGCGGGACAGTATTTT

j_gene: TRBJ1-1
v_gene: TRBV29-1
d_gene: TRBD1
abundance: medium-sized
CDR3aa: CSVLGQQGTEAFF
CDR3nt: TGCAGCGTCCTGGGACAGCAGGGCACTGAAGCTTTCTTT

j_gene: TRBJ1-1
v_gene: TRBV30
d_gene: .
abundance: .
CDR3aa: CAWLRISEAFF
CDR3nt: TGTGCCTGGCTTCGGATCAGCGAAGCTTTCTTT

j_gene: TRBJ2-1
v_gene: TRBV9
d_gene: TRBD2
abundance: .
CDR3aa: CASSGQREEYNEQFF
CDR3nt: TGTGCCAGCAGCGGACAGCGGGAGGAATACAATGAGCAGTTCTTC

j_gene: TRBJ1-1
v_gene: TRBV28
d_gene: TRBD1
abundance: .
CDR3aa: CASSFRGQAGPEAFF
CDR3nt: TGTGCCAGCAGTTTTAGGGGACAGGCAGGCCCTGAAGCTTTCTTT

j_gene: TRBJ1-6
v_gene: TRBV14
d_gene: .
abundance: .
CDR3aa: CASSQVSGSYPLHF
CDR3nt: TGTGCCAGCAGCCAAGTTTCGGGGTCTTACCCCCTCCACTTT

j_gene: TRBJ1-6
v_gene: TRBV7-9
d_gene: .
abundance: .
CDR3aa: CASGQLQHNSPLHF
CDR3nt: TGTGCCAGCGGACAGCTACAACATAATTCACCCCTCCACTTT

j_gene: TRBJ1-5
v_gene: TRBV19
d_gene: TRBD1
abundance: .
CDR3aa: CASLGQLLNQPQHF
CDR3nt: TGTGCCAGCCTGGGACAGCTCCTCAATCAGCCCCAGCATTTT

j_gene: TRBJ1-5
v_gene: TRBV7-2
d_gene: TRBD1
abundance: .
CDR3aa: CASSLAGTAINQPQHF
CDR3nt: TGTGCCAGCAGCTTAGCGGGGACAGCGATCAATCAGCCCCAGCATTTT

j_gene: TRBJ2-1
v_gene: TRBV5-1
d_gene: .
abundance: few
CDR3aa: CASRQDRPSEFF
CDR3nt: TGCGCCAGCCGACAGGACCGACCCTCCGAGTTCTTC

j_gene: TRBJ2-1
v_gene: TRBV2
d_gene: .
abundance: .
CDR3aa: CASSERGDIEQFF
CDR3nt: TGTGCCAGCAGTGAACGGGGGGACATTGAGCAGTTCTTC

j_gene: TRBJ2-7
v_gene: TRBV19
d_gene: TRBD1
abundance: medium-sized
CDR3aa: CASSPGGEQYF
CDR3nt: TGTGCCAGTAGCCCAGGGGGCGAGCAGTACTTC

j_gene: TRBJ1-2
v_gene: TRBV5-1
d_gene: TRBD1
abundance: .
CDR3aa: CASSWEGARRYGYTF
CDR3nt: TGCGCCAGCAGCTGGGAGGGGGCAAGACGCTATGGCTACACCTTC

j_gene: TRBJ1-4
v_gene: TRBV28
d_gene: .
abundance: few
CDR3aa: CASSFVPGGEKLFF
CDR3nt: TGTGCCAGCAGTTTTGTGCCCGGAGGTGAAAAACTGTTTTTT

j_gene: TRBJ1-1
v_gene: TRBV10-3
d_gene: TRBD1
abundance: .
CDR3aa: CAIRLDREGTEAFF
CDR3nt: TGTGCCATCAGGTTGGACAGGGAGGGGACTGAAGCTTTCTTT

j_gene: TRBJ2-3
v_gene: TRBV9
d_gene: TRBD2
abundance: .
CDR3aa: CASSKTSVETDTQYF
CDR3nt: TGTGCCAGCAGCAAGACTAGCGTTGAGACAGATACGCAGTATTTT

j_gene: TRBJ2-7
v_gene: TRBV30
d_gene: TRBD2
abundance: .
CDR3aa: CAWSRLAASYEQYF
CDR3nt: TGTGCCTGGAGTAGGCTAGCGGCCTCCTACGAGCAGTACTTC

j_gene: TRBJ2-3
v_gene: TRBV30
d_gene: .
abundance: .
CDR3aa: CAWRNGDTQYF
CDR3nt: TGTGCCTGGAGGAACGGAGATACGCAGTATTTT

j_gene: TRBJ2-7
v_gene: TRBV30
d_gene: TRBD1
abundance: .
CDR3aa: CAWRDGTGVPHEQYF
CDR3nt: TGTGCCTGGAGAGACGGGACAGGGGTTCCCCACGAGCAGTACTTC